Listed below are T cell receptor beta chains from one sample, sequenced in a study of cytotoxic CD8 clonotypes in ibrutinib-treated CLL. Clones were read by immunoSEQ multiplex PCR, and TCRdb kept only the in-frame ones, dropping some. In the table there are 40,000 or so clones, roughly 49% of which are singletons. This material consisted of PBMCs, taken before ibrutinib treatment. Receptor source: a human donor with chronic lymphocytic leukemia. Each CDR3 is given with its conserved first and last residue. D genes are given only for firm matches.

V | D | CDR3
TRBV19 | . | CASSSQGYSNQPQHF
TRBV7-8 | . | CASSLEGRDGSPLHF
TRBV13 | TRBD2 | CASSPRLAGARTDTQYF
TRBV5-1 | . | CASSRDPDATYEQYF
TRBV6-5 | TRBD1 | CASSDRGRGQPQHF
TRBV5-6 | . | CASSTDGQGVTGTGELFF
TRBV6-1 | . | CASSEDLGTYEQYF
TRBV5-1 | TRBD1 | CASSQDRSNEKLFF
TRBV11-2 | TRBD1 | CASSSGTGLDNIQYF
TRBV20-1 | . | CSARWEREAFF
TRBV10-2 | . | CASSVPLGPYNEQFF
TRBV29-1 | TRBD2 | CSVLSGGEETQYF
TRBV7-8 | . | CASSLPSVYNEQFF
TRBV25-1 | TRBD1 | CASSMGQGAYGYTF
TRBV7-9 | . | CASSLELGNYEKLFF
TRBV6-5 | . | CASSYSEQGGGNTIYF
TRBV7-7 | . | CASSFSTRTEAFF
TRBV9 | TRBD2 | CASSETSESYEQYF
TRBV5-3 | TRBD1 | CARSLGSGQRGPEAFF
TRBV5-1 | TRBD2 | CASSVAGGSGDTQYF
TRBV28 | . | CASSLPGSNEQYF
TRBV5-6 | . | CASSLPGIAHSPLHF
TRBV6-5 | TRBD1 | CASSYGAGGGGDTQYF
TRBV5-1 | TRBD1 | CASSYSGGGQPQHF
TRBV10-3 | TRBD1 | CAIKADRVYEQYF
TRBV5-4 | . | CASSFLASTYEQYF
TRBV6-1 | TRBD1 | CASSEQGVSNQPQHF